A selection of T cell receptor beta chains follows, all from one sample in a study of regulatory T cells in long-lasting Graves disease. TCRdb processed the multiplex PCR reads anew with MiXCR; each CDR3 protein has one entry. The table records hundreds of thousands of distinct CDR3 sequences, around 20% of them present only once. This material consisted of peripheral blood mononuclear cells (PBMCs), taken when the disease was refractory, from a patient treated with antithyroid drugs. The source of these receptors is a female donor with Graves disease. CDR3s include the opening cysteine and the closing phenylalanine or tryptophan. Each record gives: clone size, V gene, J gene, D gene, CDR3 protein, CDR3 DNA. D genes are given only for firm matches. Clone size is given for some rows only: seen once, a few or many times, or a class if the clone is expanded.

clone size: .
V gene: TRBV18
J gene: TRBJ2-2
D gene: .
CDR3 protein: CASSPTAFDTGELFF
CDR3 DNA: TGTGCCAGCTCACCAACCGCGTTTGACACCGGGGAGCTGTTTTTT

clone size: many
V gene: TRBV29-1
J gene: TRBJ2-7
D gene: .
CDR3 protein: CSVEGTGTFYEQYF
CDR3 DNA: TGCAGCGTTGAAGGAACAGGAACTTTTTACGAGCAGTACTTC

clone size: few
V gene: TRBV15
J gene: TRBJ1-1
D gene: .
CDR3 protein: CATSRGYTEAFF
CDR3 DNA: TGTGCCACCAGCAGGGGATACACTGAAGCTTTCTTT

clone size: .
V gene: TRBV2
J gene: TRBJ2-3
D gene: .
CDR3 protein: CASGLNGQPGDTQYF
CDR3 DNA: TGTGCCAGCGGTCTGAACGGACAGCCGGGAGATACGCAGTATTTT

clone size: .
V gene: TRBV27
J gene: TRBJ1-2
D gene: TRBD1
CDR3 protein: CASSMTGGNGYTF
CDR3 DNA: TGTGCCAGCAGCATGACAGGGGGCAATGGCTACACCTTC

clone size: once
V gene: TRBV14
J gene: TRBJ2-7
D gene: TRBD2
CDR3 protein: CASSQGRVAGFIEQYF
CDR3 DNA: TGTGCCAGCAGCCAAGGCCGTGTAGCGGGATTCATCGAGCAGTACTTC

clone size: many
V gene: TRBV5-6
J gene: TRBJ1-2
D gene: TRBD1
CDR3 protein: CASSFGTGTYGYTF
CDR3 DNA: TGTGCCAGCAGCTTCGGGACAGGGACCTATGGCTACACCTTC

clone size: .
V gene: TRBV7-2
J gene: TRBJ1-5
D gene: .
CDR3 protein: CASSLADRGNQPQHF
CDR3 DNA: TGTGCCAGCAGCTTAGCCGATCGGGGCAATCAGCCCCAGCATTTT

clone size: many
V gene: TRBV24-1
J gene: TRBJ1-5
D gene: TRBD1
CDR3 protein: CATSDGSLRGRNQPQHF
CDR3 DNA: TGTGCCACCAGTGATGGGTCCCTGAGGGGGCGCAATCAGCCCCAGCATTTT

clone size: many
V gene: TRBV30
J gene: TRBJ1-4
D gene: .
CDR3 protein: CAWSRGGEKLFF
CDR3 DNA: TGTGCCTGGAGTCGGGGAGGTGAAAAACTGTTTTTT

clone size: .
V gene: TRBV13
J gene: TRBJ1-1
D gene: .
CDR3 protein: CASRPGGWTEAFF
CDR3 DNA: TGTGCCAGCAGGCCGGGGGGCTGGACTGAAGCTTTCTTT

clone size: .
V gene: TRBV9
J gene: TRBJ2-7
D gene: TRBD1
CDR3 protein: CASSEGQGANYEQYF
CDR3 DNA: TGTGCCAGCAGCGAGGGCCAGGGGGCCAACTACGAGCAGTACTTC

clone size: many
V gene: TRBV28
J gene: TRBJ1-5
D gene: TRBD1
CDR3 protein: CASSFGDRGLGQPQHF
CDR3 DNA: TGTGCCAGCAGTTTCGGGGACAGGGGGCTAGGTCAGCCCCAGCATTTT

clone size: many
V gene: TRBV10-3
J gene: TRBJ2-7
D gene: .
CDR3 protein: CAISESIVSYEQYF
CDR3 DNA: TGTGCCATCAGTGAGTCCATAGTTTCCTACGAGCAGTACTTC

clone size: few
V gene: TRBV6-2/TRBV6-3
J gene: TRBJ1-6
D gene: .
CDR3 protein: CASSYSTWAIQSLHF
CDR3 DNA: TGTGCCAGCAGTTACTCCACCTGGGCCATCCAGTCCCTCCACTTT

clone size: many
V gene: TRBV7-9
J gene: TRBJ2-4
D gene: .
CDR3 protein: CASSPGGTKNIQYF
CDR3 DNA: TGTGCCAGCAGCCCCGGGGGAACCAAAAACATTCAGTACTTC

clone size: .
V gene: TRBV27
J gene: TRBJ2-7
D gene: TRBD2
CDR3 protein: CASSPRGGLGYEQYF
CDR3 DNA: TGTGCCAGCAGCCCGCGGGGGGGCCTCGGCTACGAGCAGTACTTC

clone size: .
V gene: TRBV6-1
J gene: TRBJ2-7
D gene: TRBD2
CDR3 protein: CASSEGAGFCEQYF
CDR3 DNA: TGTGCCAGCAGTGAGGGAGCGGGATTCTGCGAGCAGTACTTC

clone size: .
V gene: TRBV2
J gene: TRBJ2-5
D gene: TRBD1
CDR3 protein: CASRPGQGQETQYF
CDR3 DNA: TGTGCCAGCAGGCCCGGACAGGGTCAAGAGACCCAGTACTTC

clone size: many
V gene: TRBV2
J gene: TRBJ1-5
D gene: .
CDR3 protein: CASSETGYSNQPQHF
CDR3 DNA: TGTGCCAGCAGTGAAACGGGGTATAGCAATCAGCCCCAGCATTTT

clone size: many
V gene: TRBV14
J gene: TRBJ1-1
D gene: .
CDR3 protein: CASSQGRGTMNTEAFF
CDR3 DNA: TGTGCCAGCAGCCAAGGAAGAGGGACCATGAACACTGAAGCTTTCTTT

clone size: .
V gene: TRBV11-2
J gene: TRBJ2-2
D gene: .
CDR3 protein: CASRGYKLRRPTVWGNTGELFF
CDR3 DNA: TGTGCCAGCAGGGGGTATAAGCTTAGGAGACCCACAGTGTGGGGGAACACCGGGGAGCTGTTTTTT

clone size: .
V gene: TRBV5-1
J gene: TRBJ2-2
D gene: TRBD2
CDR3 protein: CASSLMGGANTGELFF
CDR3 DNA: TGCGCCAGCAGCCTCATGGGGGGGGCGAACACCGGGGAGCTGTTTTTT

clone size: .
V gene: TRBV9
J gene: TRBJ1-6
D gene: TRBD1
CDR3 protein: CASSVSPGQAYASLHF
CDR3 DNA: TGTGCCAGCAGCGTATCACCGGGACAGGCATACGCGTCCCTCCACTTT

clone size: many
V gene: TRBV20-1
J gene: TRBJ2-5
D gene: TRBD2
CDR3 protein: CSARRVAGEETQYF
CDR3 DNA: TGCAGTGCTAGGCGCGTGGCGGGAGAAGAGACCCAGTACTTC

clone size: few
V gene: TRBV27
J gene: TRBJ2-2
D gene: .
CDR3 protein: CASSSPGHWTNTGELFF
CDR3 DNA: TGTGCCAGCAGTTCACCGGGACACTGGACGAACACCGGGGAGCTGTTTTTT

clone size: .
V gene: TRBV7-2
J gene: TRBJ1-3
D gene: TRBD1
CDR3 protein: CASSLVPGQGNTIYF
CDR3 DNA: TGTGCCAGCAGCTTAGTACCGGGACAGGGAAACACCATATATTTT

clone size: many
V gene: TRBV6-1
J gene: TRBJ2-7
D gene: .
CDR3 protein: CASRMGHEQYF
CDR3 DNA: TGTGCCAGCAGAATGGGGCACGAGCAGTACTTC

clone size: few
V gene: TRBV9
J gene: TRBJ1-6
D gene: TRBD1
CDR3 protein: CASTPTGDNSPLHF
CDR3 DNA: TGTGCCAGCACCCCCACAGGGGATAATTCACCCCTCCACTTT

clone size: few
V gene: TRBV20-1
J gene: TRBJ2-7
D gene: .
CDR3 protein: CSALLQTSYEQYF
CDR3 DNA: TGCAGTGCTCTGTTACAGACCTCCTACGAGCAGTACTTC

clone size: many
V gene: TRBV11-2
J gene: TRBJ1-2
D gene: .
CDR3 protein: CASSLADSYGYTF
CDR3 DNA: TGTGCCAGCAGCTTAGCTGACAGCTATGGCTACACCTTC

clone size: few
V gene: TRBV6-1
J gene: TRBJ1-2
D gene: TRBD1
CDR3 protein: CASTTIGQGEGYTF
CDR3 DNA: TGTGCCAGCACCACCATCGGACAGGGGGAGGGCTACACCTTC

clone size: .
V gene: TRBV19
J gene: TRBJ2-5
D gene: .
CDR3 protein: CASKGGGGRETQYF
CDR3 DNA: TGTGCCAGTAAAGGGGGAGGGGGGAGAGAGACCCAGTACTTC

clone size: many
V gene: TRBV9
J gene: TRBJ1-6
D gene: .
CDR3 protein: CASSVDRFDSPLHF
CDR3 DNA: TGTGCCAGCAGCGTAGACAGGTTCGATTCACCCCTCCACTTT

clone size: .
V gene: TRBV5-6
J gene: TRBJ2-7
D gene: .
CDR3 protein: CASSLWGDSTYEQYF
CDR3 DNA: TGTGCCAGCAGCTTGTGGGGGGACAGTACCTACGAGCAGTACTTC

clone size: .
V gene: TRBV19
J gene: TRBJ1-1
D gene: .
CDR3 protein: CASTSVGLNTEAFF
CDR3 DNA: TGTGCCAGTACCTCGGTGGGGCTGAACACTGAAGCTTTCTTT

clone size: .
V gene: TRBV11-3
J gene: TRBJ2-1
D gene: .
CDR3 protein: CASSFLENEQFF
CDR3 DNA: TGTGCCAGCAGCTTCTTGGAAAATGAGCAGTTCTTC

clone size: .
V gene: TRBV28
J gene: TRBJ2-7
D gene: TRBD1
CDR3 protein: CASSLSGTGKYEQYF
CDR3 DNA: TGTGCCAGCAGTTTATCCGGGACAGGGAAATACGAGCAGTACTTC

clone size: .
V gene: TRBV20-1
J gene: TRBJ1-6
D gene: TRBD1
CDR3 protein: CSARVPEIGTGGSPLHF
CDR3 DNA: TGCAGTGCTAGAGTCCCTGAGATAGGGACAGGGGGTTCACCCCTCCACTTT

clone size: many
V gene: TRBV30
J gene: TRBJ2-2
D gene: .
CDR3 protein: CAWSDTGELFF
CDR3 DNA: TGTGCCTGGAGCGACACCGGGGAGCTGTTTTTT

clone size: many
V gene: TRBV6-2/TRBV6-3
J gene: TRBJ1-2
D gene: .
CDR3 protein: CASSSRTLGYTF
CDR3 DNA: TGTGCCAGCAGTTCTCGGACACTTGGCTACACCTTC

clone size: many
V gene: TRBV20-1
J gene: TRBJ1-1
D gene: TRBD1
CDR3 protein: CSARNQQGRTEAFF
CDR3 DNA: TGCAGTGCTAGAAACCAACAGGGGAGGACTGAAGCTTTCTTT